This T cell receptor (beta chain) was captured in a study of shared clonotypes between healthy human individuals. Study-level results: The sampled material consisted only of blood, and tissue repertoires are likely to differ. Sharing across several donors was seen in around 5% of naive CD4 clonotypes.

Each donor was a Caucasian adult residing in Nashville, Tennessee. Comments on this clone: Antigen unknown.

Germline trimming cut 0 bases from V and 5 bases from J; bases unmatched to any gene: 4. CDR3 length: 15 residues. Germline CDR1 SGHRS, CDR2 YFSETQ. As originally analysed: ImmunoSEQ gave junction-only sequences without quality scores, so filtering differed. The method was immunoSEQ multiplex PCR; TCRdb's version includes in-frame clones alone and lacks a portion of them. V, J and clone size are taken as reported in that table, and D and trimming were inferred from the DNA itself. The sample includes over 2 million clones, roughly 90% seen only once; the top ten take more than 0.35%. Sequenced material: naive CD4+ T cells from PBMCs. Subset denoted: CD45RA+ positively selected. V and J are TRBV5-1 and TRBJ2-5; 10 nucleotides line up with TRBD1. This receptor was taken from a man between 18 and 29 years old in good health. Some clones in this sample may be carry-over from other donors' samples. CDR3: CASSLADRGRETQYF. CDR3 sequence (DNA): TGCGCCAGCAGCTTGGCCGACAGGGGGCGGGAGACCCAGTACTTC.